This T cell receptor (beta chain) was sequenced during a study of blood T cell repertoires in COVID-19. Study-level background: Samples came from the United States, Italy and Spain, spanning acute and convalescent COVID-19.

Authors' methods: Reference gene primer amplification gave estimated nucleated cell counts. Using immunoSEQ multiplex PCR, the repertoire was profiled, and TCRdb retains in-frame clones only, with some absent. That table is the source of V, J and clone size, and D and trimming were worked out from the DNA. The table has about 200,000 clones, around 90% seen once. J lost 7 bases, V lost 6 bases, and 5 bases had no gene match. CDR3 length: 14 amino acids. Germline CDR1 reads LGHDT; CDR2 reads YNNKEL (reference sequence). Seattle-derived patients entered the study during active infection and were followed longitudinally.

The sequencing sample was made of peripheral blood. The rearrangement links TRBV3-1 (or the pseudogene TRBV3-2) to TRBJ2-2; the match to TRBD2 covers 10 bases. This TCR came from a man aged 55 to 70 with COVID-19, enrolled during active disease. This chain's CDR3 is CASRLSGRVGELFF. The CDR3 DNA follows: TGTGCCAGCAGACTCAGCGGGAGGGTCGGGGAGCTGTTTTTT.